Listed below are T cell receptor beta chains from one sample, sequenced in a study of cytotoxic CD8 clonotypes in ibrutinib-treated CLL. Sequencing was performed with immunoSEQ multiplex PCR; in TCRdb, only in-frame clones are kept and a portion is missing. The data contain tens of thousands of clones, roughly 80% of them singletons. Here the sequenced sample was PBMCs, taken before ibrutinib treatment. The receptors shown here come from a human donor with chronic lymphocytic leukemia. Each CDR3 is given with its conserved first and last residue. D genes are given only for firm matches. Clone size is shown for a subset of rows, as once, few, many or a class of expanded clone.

TGCGCCAGCAGCTTGGGGACAGGGGGAGTAAACAATCAGCCCCAGCATTTT	CASSLGTGGVNNQPQHF	TRBD1	.	TRBJ1-5	TRBV5-1
TGTGCCAGCAGCTTAAAACTAGCGGGAGTAGGGTACGAGCAGTACTTC	CASSLKLAGVGYEQYF	TRBD2	.	TRBJ2-7	TRBV11-2
TGTGCCAGCAGCTTAGTAGCCGGGGTTATGAACACTGAAGCTTTCTTT	CASSLVAGVMNTEAFF	.	.	TRBJ1-1	TRBV11-2
TGTGCCAGCAGCTTAGGTCCCGCGGGTGAAAAACTGTTTTTT	CASSLGPAGEKLFF	.	.	TRBJ1-4	TRBV7-9
TGTGCCAGTAGCAAGCATAGCGGGAGGAGTCGAGGTACGCAGTATTTT	CASSKHSGRSRGTQYF	TRBD2	.	TRBJ2-3	TRBV19
TGTGCCAGTAAAGACAGGGAGAGTAAAGCTTTCTTT	CASKDRESKAFF	TRBD1	once	TRBJ1-1	TRBV6-4
TGTGCCAGCACTTCGACAGGTTACGACGGCACTGAAGCTTTCTTT	CASTSTGYDGTEAFF	.	few	TRBJ1-1	TRBV9
TGTGCCAGCAGCAACAGGACGAACTATGGCTACACCTTC	CASSNRTNYGYTF	.	.	TRBJ1-2	TRBV7-2
TGTGCTAGCAGCCCGCAACTAGCGGGAGGCGCAGATACGCAGTATTTT	CASSPQLAGGADTQYF	TRBD2	.	TRBJ2-3	TRBV7-7
TGTGCCAGCAGCGTAGGTGAACTGGGCAATCAGCCCCAGCATTTT	CASSVGELGNQPQHF	.	few	TRBJ1-5	TRBV9
TGTGCCAGCAGTACCGTAGTGGGGGGTAACTATGGCTACACCTTC	CASSTVVGGNYGYTF	.	once	TRBJ1-2	TRBV28
TGTGTCAGAATCCCTCTCTCCGCGCAGGGTCTTTGCGGCTACACCTTC	CVRIPLSAQGLCGYTF	.	.	TRBJ1-2	TRBV7-5
TGTGCCAGCCTCCGGGACGGACCCTACAATGAGCAGTTCTTC	CASLRDGPYNEQFF	.	.	TRBJ2-1	TRBV25-1
TGTGCCAGTAGTATAGGCTCAGGGCGGAACTTGAACACTGAAGCTTTCTTT	CASSIGSGRNLNTEAFF	.	.	TRBJ1-1	TRBV19
TGCGCCAGCTCCCGGGACAGTGTCTACGAGCAGTACTTC	CASSRDSVYEQYF	TRBD1	.	TRBJ2-7	TRBV5-1
TGTGCCAGCAGCGAGAACCCGGGGAGGGGGTTTTACTATGGCTACACCTTC	CASSENPGRGFYYGYTF	.	.	TRBJ1-2	TRBV5-4
TGTGCCAGCAGTTTAAGGGCACCCCCTGCCCCCTACGAGCAGTACTTC	CASSLRAPPAPYEQYF	.	few	TRBJ2-7	TRBV27
TGTGCCAGCAGCTTATGGGGCTCCTTTTGGGGGGAGAACGGCTACACCTTC	CASSLWGSFWGENGYTF	.	few	TRBJ1-2	TRBV7-9
TGCGCCAGCAGCCTCGGGACTAGCGGGAGCAAGGGTGAGCAGTACTTC	CASSLGTSGSKGEQYF	TRBD2	.	TRBJ2-7	TRBV4-3
TGTGCCAGCAGTGAAGTTGCAGGGAGCAATCAGCCCCAGCATTTT	CASSEVAGSNQPQHF	.	few	TRBJ1-5	TRBV6-1
TGTGCCAGCACCTCCGGTAGCGGGGGGGCCCTATATGAGCAGTTCTTC	CASTSGSGGALYEQFF	TRBD2	.	TRBJ2-1	TRBV2
TGTGCCAGCAGCTGGACAGGGACTAGCGGGAGCGAGCAGTACTTC	CASSWTGTSGSEQYF	TRBD2	.	TRBJ2-7	TRBV5-8
TGTGCCACCAGCACCGGGACAGGGGGCTTTCCCCAAGAGACCCAGTACTTC	CATSTGTGGFPQETQYF	TRBD1	few	TRBJ2-5	TRBV15
TGTGCCAGCAGCGAATACGGGACAGGACCCTACGAGCAGTACTTC	CASSEYGTGPYEQYF	TRBD1	once	TRBJ2-7	TRBV7-9
TGTGCCAGCAGCCCCCAAGCGGGAGCCGAGACCCAGTACTTC	CASSPQAGAETQYF	TRBD2	.	TRBJ2-5	TRBV7-2
TGTGCCAGCAGTGACCCGGGTGGGAAGAGCTCCTACGAGCAGTACTTC	CASSDPGGKSSYEQYF	.	.	TRBJ2-7	TRBV6-1
TGTGCCAGCAGCTTTGGGGGAGGGGAAGGATTCTATAGCAATCAGCCCCAGCATTTT	CASSFGGGEGFYSNQPQHF	.	.	TRBJ1-5	TRBV7-9
TGTGCCAGCAGCCCCTCGCCACTAGGGATTCAGTACTTC	CASSPSPLGIQYF	.	.	TRBJ2-4	TRBV7-2
TGTGCCAGCACCTCGCAGGGCCGTACAAATCAGCCCCAGCATTTT	CASTSQGRTNQPQHF	.	.	TRBJ1-5	TRBV28
TGTGCCAGCAGTGTACGGGGGCCCGATGAAAAACTGTTTTTT	CASSVRGPDEKLFF	.	.	TRBJ1-4	TRBV13
TGCGCCAGCAGGATGGGGCTAGAATACGCCGGGGAGCTGTTTTTT	CASRMGLEYAGELFF	.	few	TRBJ2-2	TRBV5-1
TGCGCCAGCAGCTTGGATCCGGGACAGCTAGTCTATGGCTACACCTTC	CASSLDPGQLVYGYTF	TRBD1	once	TRBJ1-2	TRBV5-1
TGTGCCAGCAGCGGGCGGCAGTACAATGAGCAGTTCTTC	CASSGRQYNEQFF	.	.	TRBJ2-1	TRBV9
TGTGCCAGCAGTCAACAGGCTGGAGGATCTGAAGCTTTCTTT	CASSQQAGGSEAFF	.	.	TRBJ1-1	TRBV7-9
TGTGCCAGTAGTATAGACGACTCCTACGAGCAGTACTTC	CASSIDDSYEQYF	.	few	TRBJ2-7	TRBV19
TGTGCCAGCAGCTTAGCGAGGGTACCCAATGAGCAGTTCTTC	CASSLARVPNEQFF	.	.	TRBJ2-1	TRBV7-9
TGTGCCAGCAGTACCGAGGGAAAGACTGGAAACACCATATATTTT	CASSTEGKTGNTIYF	.	once	TRBJ1-3	TRBV7-9
TGCGCCAGCAGCCAAGATGCCGCAGGAAACTATGGCTACACCTTC	CASSQDAAGNYGYTF	.	.	TRBJ1-2	TRBV4-1
TGTGCCAGCAGTTACGGGCGGCCCTACGAGCAGTACTTC	CASSYGRPYEQYF	.	.	TRBJ2-7	TRBV6-5
TGTGCCAGCAGCCGGGGAGGGGTTCGTGAGACCCAGTACTTC	CASSRGGVRETQYF	TRBD2	once	TRBJ2-5	TRBV6-5
TGTGCCAGCAGGGGTTCTAAATACGAGCAGTACTTC	CASRGSKYEQYF	.	.	TRBJ2-7	TRBV2
TGTGCCAGCCCCTCTAGTGACAGGGCCTACAATGAGCAGTTCTTC	CASPSSDRAYNEQFF	TRBD1	.	TRBJ2-1	TRBV28
TGTGCCAGCTCACTTAACGAGAACTTAGAAGCTTTCTTT	CASSLNENLEAFF	.	few	TRBJ1-1	TRBV18
TGTGCCAGCAGCCCGGACAGGGCAACTACTGAAGCTTTCTTT	CASSPDRATTEAFF	TRBD1	.	TRBJ1-1	TRBV5-8
TGCGCCAGCAGCCCCGGCGGAGGGGGCAAAAACATTCAGTACTTC	CASSPGGGGKNIQYF	.	.	TRBJ2-4	TRBV5-1
TGTGCCAGCAGTTTATACAAGAGCGAGAGCAATCAGCCCCAGCATTTT	CASSLYKSESNQPQHF	.	.	TRBJ1-5	TRBV28
TGTGCCAGTAGTGCCCGGGCCTCCACGGGTCAGCCCCAGCATTTT	CASSARASTGQPQHF	.	.	TRBJ1-5	TRBV19
TGCGCCAGCAGCTTGGCGGCAGGGGTGCGAGAGCAGTACTTC	CASSLAAGVREQYF	.	.	TRBJ2-7	TRBV5-1
TGCGCCAGCAGCTCGTCTCAGCGTACGAACACTGAAGCTTTCTTT	CASSSSQRTNTEAFF	.	.	TRBJ1-1	TRBV5-1
TGTGCCAGCAGCTTATGGCGGGGGGAGGCCTATGGCTACACCTTC	CASSLWRGEAYGYTF	.	.	TRBJ1-2	TRBV11-2